The rows below give T cell receptor beta chains drawn from one sample of a study of blood T cell repertoires in COVID-19. Generated by immunoSEQ multiplex PCR, the TCRdb table keeps only in-frame clones and is missing some. The repertoire holds around 220,000 clones, nearly 90% seen once, with less than 15% in the top ten. Sequenced: PBMCs or T cells enriched from blood (not recorded which). The origin of the receptors is a man younger than 40 who had been exposed to COVID-19. Each CDR3 is given with its conserved first and last residue.

v_gene	j_gene	CDR3aa
TRBV6-2/TRBV6-3	TRBJ1-2	CASSYSGTGDYGYTF
TRBV19	TRBJ2-3	CASSMYLGERTDTQYF
TRBV19	TRBJ2-3	CASSISGAGGPTDTQYF
TRBV10-3	TRBJ2-7	CAISEQQGPYEQYF
TRBV11-3	TRBJ1-5	CASSRDRGRMQPQHF
TRBV2	TRBJ1-2	CASSERMGRGQGDGYTF
TRBV27	TRBJ2-3	CASSLESSRGQRDTQYF
TRBV7-9	TRBJ1-5	CASSFTGAFNQPQHF
TRBV6-5	TRBJ2-2	CASSLSQGTGELFF
TRBV7-2	TRBJ2-1	CASSLVLGGHEQFF
TRBV7-9	TRBJ1-4	CASSHGTGGRNEKLFF
TRBV10-1	TRBJ1-1	CASSTTGGGTEAFF
TRBV19	TRBJ1-1	CASSITDSTEAFF
TRBV18	TRBJ2-7	CASSPPSNPGTSRREQYF